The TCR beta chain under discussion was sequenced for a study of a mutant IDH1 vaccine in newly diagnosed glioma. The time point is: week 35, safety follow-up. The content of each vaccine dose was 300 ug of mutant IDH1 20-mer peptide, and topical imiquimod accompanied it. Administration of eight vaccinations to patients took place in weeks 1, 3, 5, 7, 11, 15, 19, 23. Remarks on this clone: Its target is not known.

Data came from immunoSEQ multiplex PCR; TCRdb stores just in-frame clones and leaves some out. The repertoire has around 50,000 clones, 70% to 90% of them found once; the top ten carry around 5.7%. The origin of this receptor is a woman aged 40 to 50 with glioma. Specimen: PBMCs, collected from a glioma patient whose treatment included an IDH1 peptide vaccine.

The CDR3 bases are TGTGCCAGCAGCTTAGCGTCTAGCGGCTACGAGCAGTACTTC. Protein product: CASSLASSGYEQYF. The rearrangement links TRBV7-2 to TRBJ2-7, with 7 nucleotides matching TRBD2. The CDR3 consists of 14 residues. Germline V gene data show CDR1 as SGHTA and CDR2 as FQGNSA. Trimming removed 0 bases from V and 3 bases from J; junction bases left unmatched: 2.